This TCR beta chain was found in a study of T cells in Graves' hyperthyroidism and ophthalmopathy. The CDR3 covers 14 residues. Germline CDR1 SQVTM, CDR2 ANQGSEA. V was trimmed by 4 bases and J by 0 bases, leaving 12 bases between them. This clonotype was detected a few times. Regions amplified from RNA transcripts were the TCR beta CDR3 regions. The study used the HTBI primer set for a first-round RT-PCR of the TCR CDR3. TCRdb analysed the multiplex PCR reads with MiXCR anew, one entry per CDR3 protein. Of roughly 640,000 distinct CDR3 sequences listed, around 16% are singletons. The clonotype originates from a woman aged 40 to 49 with Graves' ophthalmopathy. Sample: blood. The chain uses TRBV29-1 and TRBJ1-1; D remains ambiguous. The CDR3 region is CSVAIGSMNTEAFF. CDR3 nucleotide sequence: TGCAGCGTTGCTATTGGCAGTATGAACACTGAAGCTTTCTTT.